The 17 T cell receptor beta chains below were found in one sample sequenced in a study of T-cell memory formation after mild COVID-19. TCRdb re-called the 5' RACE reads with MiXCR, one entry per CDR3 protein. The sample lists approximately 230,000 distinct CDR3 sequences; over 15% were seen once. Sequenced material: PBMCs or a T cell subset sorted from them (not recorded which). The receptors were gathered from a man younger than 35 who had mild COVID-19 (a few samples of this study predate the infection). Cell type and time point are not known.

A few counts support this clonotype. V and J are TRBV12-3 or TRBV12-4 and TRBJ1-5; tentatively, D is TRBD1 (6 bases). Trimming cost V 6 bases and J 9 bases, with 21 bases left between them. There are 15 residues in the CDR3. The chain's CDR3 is CASRSGAGAQGPQHF. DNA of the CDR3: TGTGCCAGCAGGTCCGGGGCAGGGGCCCAGGGGCCCCAGCATTTT.

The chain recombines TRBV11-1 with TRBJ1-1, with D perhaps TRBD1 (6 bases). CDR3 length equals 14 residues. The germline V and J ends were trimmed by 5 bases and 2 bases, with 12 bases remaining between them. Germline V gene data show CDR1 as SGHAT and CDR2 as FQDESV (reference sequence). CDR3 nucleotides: TGTGCCAGCAGCGGGGGGGCTGTCAACACTGAAGCTTTCTTT. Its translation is CASSGGAVNTEAFF.

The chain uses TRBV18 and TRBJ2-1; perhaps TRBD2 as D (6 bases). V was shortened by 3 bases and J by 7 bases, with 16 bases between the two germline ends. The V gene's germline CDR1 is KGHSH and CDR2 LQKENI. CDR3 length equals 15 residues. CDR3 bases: TGTGCCAGCTCACCCTACCCGGGGGAGGCAAATGAGCAGTTCTTC. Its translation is CASSPYPGEANEQFF.

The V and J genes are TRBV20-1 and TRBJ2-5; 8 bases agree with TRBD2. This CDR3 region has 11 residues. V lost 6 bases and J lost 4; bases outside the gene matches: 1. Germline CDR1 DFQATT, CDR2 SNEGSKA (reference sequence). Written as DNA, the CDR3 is TGCAGTGCCGGGAGGGGAGAGACCCAGTACTTC. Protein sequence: CSAGRGETQYF.

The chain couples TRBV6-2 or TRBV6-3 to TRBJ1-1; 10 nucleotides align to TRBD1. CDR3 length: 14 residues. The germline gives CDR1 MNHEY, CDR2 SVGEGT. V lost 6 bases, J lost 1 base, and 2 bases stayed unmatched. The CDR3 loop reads CASSRTGGNTEAFF. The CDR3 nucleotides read TGTGCCAGCAGCCGGACAGGGGGGAACACTGAAGCTTTCTTT.

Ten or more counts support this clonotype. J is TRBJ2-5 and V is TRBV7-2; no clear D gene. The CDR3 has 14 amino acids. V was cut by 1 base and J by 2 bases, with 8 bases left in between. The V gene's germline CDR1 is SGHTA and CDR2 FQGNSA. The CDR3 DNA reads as TGTGCCAGCAGCTTAGTGTTTAATCAAGAGACCCAGTACTTC. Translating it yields CASSLVFNQETQYF.

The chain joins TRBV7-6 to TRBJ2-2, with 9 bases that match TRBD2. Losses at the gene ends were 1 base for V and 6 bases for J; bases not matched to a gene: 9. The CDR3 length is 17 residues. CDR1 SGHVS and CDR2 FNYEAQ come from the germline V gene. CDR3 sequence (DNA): TGTGCCAGCAGCTTAGGAGCGGGGGGCGCGCGTTCCGGGGAGCTGTTTTTT. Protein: CASSLGAGGARSGELFF.

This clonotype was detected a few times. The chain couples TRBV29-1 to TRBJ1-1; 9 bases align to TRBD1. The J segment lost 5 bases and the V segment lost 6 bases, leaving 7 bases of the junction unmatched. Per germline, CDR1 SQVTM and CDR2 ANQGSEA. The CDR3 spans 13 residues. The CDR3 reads CSVRQGVFTEAFF. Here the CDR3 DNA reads TGCAGCGTGCGACAGGGGGTGTTTACTGAAGCTTTCTTT.

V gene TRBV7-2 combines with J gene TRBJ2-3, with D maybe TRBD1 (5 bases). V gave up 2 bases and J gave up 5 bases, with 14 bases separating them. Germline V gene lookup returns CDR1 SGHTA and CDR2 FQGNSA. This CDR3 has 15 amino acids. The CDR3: CASSLLGQLGDTQYF. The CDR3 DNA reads TGTGCCAGCAGCTTATTGGGGCAGTTGGGAGATACGCAGTATTTT. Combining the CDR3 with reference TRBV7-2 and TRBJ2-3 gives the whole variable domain GAGVSQSPSNKVTEKGKDVELRCDPISGHTALYWYRQSLGQGLEFLIYFQGNSAPDKSGLPSDRFSAERTGGSVSTLTIQRTQQEDSAVYLCASSLLGQLGDTQYFGPGTRLTVL.

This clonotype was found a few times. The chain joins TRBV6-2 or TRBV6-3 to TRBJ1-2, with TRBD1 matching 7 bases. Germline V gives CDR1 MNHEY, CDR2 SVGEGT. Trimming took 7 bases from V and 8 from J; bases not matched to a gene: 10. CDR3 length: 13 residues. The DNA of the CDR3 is TGTGCCAGCACCTGGGGACAGTCGAGGGGCTACACCTTC. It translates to CASTWGQSRGYTF.

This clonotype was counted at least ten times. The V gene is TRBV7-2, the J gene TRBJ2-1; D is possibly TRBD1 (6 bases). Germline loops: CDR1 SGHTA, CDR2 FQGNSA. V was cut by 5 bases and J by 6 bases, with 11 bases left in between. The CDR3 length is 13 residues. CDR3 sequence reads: CASSTQGSNEQFF. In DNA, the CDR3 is TGTGCCAGCAGCACACAGGGTTCCAATGAGCAGTTCTTC.

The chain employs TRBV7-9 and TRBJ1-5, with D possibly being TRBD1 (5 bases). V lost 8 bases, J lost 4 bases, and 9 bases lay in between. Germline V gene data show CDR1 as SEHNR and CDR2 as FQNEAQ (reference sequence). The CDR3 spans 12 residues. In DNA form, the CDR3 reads TGTGCCAGCGCGGGGGATAATCAGCCCCAGCATTTT. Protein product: CASAGDNQPQHF.

CDR3 DNA: TGTGCCACCAGTGACGGGTCCGGGTATGGCTACACCTTC. This codes for CATSDGSGYGYTF. This rearrangement joins TRBV24-1 to TRBJ1-2; D is uncertain. In germline, CDR1 is KGHDR, CDR2 SFDVKD. V was clipped by 4 bases and J by 5 bases, with 10 bases between them. CDR3 length equals 13 residues.

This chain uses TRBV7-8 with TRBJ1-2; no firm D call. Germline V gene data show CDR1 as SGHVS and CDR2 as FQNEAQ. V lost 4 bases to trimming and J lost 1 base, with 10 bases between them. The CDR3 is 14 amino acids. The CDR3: CASSSRDINYGYTF. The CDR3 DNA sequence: TGTGCCAGCAGCTCCCGGGATATTAACTATGGCTACACCTTC.

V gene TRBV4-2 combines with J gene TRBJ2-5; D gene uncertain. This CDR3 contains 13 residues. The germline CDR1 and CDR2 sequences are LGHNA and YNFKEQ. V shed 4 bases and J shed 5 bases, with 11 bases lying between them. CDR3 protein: CASSPEARETQYF. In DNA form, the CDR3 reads TGTGCCAGCAGCCCCGAGGCGAGGGAGACCCAGTACTTC.

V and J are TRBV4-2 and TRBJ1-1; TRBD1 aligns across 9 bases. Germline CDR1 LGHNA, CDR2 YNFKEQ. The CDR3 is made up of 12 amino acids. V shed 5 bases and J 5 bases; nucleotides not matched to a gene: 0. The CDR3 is CASSGQGTEAFF. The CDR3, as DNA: TGTGCCAGCAGCGGACAGGGGACTGAAGCTTTCTTT.

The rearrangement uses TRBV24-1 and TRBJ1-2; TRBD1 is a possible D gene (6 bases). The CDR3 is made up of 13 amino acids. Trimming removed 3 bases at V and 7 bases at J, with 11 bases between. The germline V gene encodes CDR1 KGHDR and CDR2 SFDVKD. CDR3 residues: CATSDAGARGYTF. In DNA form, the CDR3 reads TGTGCCACCAGTGATGCAGGGGCGCGTGGCTACACCTTC.